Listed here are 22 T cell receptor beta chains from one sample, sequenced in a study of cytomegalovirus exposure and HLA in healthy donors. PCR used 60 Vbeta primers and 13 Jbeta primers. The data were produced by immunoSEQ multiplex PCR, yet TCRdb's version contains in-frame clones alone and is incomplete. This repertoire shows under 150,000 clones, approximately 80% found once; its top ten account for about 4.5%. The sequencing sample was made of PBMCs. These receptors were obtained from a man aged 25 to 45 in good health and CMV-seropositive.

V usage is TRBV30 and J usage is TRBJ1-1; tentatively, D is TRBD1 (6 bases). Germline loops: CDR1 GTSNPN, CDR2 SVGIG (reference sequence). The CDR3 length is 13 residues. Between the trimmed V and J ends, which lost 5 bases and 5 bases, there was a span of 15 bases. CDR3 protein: CAWASGEWTEAFF. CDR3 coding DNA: TGTGCCTGGGCATCAGGGGAATGGACTGAAGCTTTCTTT. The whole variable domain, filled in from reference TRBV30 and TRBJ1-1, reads SQTIHQWPATLVQPVGSPLSLECTVEGTSNPNLYWYRQAAGRGLQLLFYSVGIGQISSEVPQNLSASRPQDRQFILSSKKLLLSDSGFYLCAWASGEWTEAFFGQGTRLTVV.

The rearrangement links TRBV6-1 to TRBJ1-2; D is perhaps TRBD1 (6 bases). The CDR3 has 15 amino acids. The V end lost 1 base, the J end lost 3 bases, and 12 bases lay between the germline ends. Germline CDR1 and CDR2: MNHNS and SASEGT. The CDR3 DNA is TGTGCCAGCAGTGAAGATGGGGGCATCGACTATGGCTACACCTTC. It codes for CASSEDGGIDYGYTF.

CDR3 nucleotide sequence: TGTGCCAGCAGCTTAGATCATCCAGGAGGAAACACCATATATTTT. Amino acid sequence: CASSLDHPGGNTIYF. V is TRBV7-2 and J is TRBJ1-3; D call uncertain. This CDR3 contains 15 residues. CDR1 and CDR2 from the germline V gene are SGHTA and FQGNSA. Trimming took off 1 base at V and 4 bases at J, with 11 bases between the two ends.

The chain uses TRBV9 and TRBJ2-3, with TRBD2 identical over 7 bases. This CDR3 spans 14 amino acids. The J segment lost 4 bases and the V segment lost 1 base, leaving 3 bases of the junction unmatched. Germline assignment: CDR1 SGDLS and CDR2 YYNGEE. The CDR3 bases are TGTGCCAGCAGCGTAAGCGGGGCGGCAGATACGCAGTATTTT. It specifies CASSVSGAADTQYF.

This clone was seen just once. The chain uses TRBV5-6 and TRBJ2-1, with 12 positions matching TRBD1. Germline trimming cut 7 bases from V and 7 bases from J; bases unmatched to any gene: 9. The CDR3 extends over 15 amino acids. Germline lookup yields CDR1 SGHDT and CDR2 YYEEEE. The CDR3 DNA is TGTGCCAGCGGGTCCGGGACAGGGGGCTGGAATGAGCAGTTCTTC. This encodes CASGSGTGGWNEQFF.

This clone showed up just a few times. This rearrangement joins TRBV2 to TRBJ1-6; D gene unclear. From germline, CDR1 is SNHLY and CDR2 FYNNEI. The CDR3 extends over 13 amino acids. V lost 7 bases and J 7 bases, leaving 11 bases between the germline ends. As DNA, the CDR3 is TGTGCCAGCAAGGAGGGCCTAAATTCACCCCTCCACTTT. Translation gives CASKEGLNSPLHF.

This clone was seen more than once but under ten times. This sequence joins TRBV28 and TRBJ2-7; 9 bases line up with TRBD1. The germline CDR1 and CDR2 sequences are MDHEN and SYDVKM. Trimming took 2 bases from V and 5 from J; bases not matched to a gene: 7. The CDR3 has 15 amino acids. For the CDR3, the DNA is TGTGCCAGCAGTTTAGTGGGACAGGGAACTCACGAGCAGTACTTC. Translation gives CASSLVGQGTHEQYF.

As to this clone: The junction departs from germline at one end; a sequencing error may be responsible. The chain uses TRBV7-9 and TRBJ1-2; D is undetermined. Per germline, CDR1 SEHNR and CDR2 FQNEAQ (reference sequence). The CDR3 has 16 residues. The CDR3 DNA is TGTTCCAGCAGCTTAATTACCTCGACTCCTAACTATGGCTACACCTTC. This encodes CSSSLITSTPNYGYTF.

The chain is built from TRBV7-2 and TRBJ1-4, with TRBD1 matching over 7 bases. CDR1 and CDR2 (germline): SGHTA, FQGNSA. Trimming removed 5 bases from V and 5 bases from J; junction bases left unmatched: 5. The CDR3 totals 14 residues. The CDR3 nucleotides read TGTGCCAGCAGCCGGGACAGTACAAATGAAAAACTGTTTTTT. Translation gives CASSRDSTNEKLFF. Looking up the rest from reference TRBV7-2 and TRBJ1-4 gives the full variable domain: GAGVSQSPSNKVTEKGKDVELRCDPISGHTALYWYRQSLGQGLEFLIYFQGNSAPDKSGLPSDRFSAERTGGSVSTLTIQRTQQEDSAVYLCASSRDSTNEKLFFGSGTQLSVL.

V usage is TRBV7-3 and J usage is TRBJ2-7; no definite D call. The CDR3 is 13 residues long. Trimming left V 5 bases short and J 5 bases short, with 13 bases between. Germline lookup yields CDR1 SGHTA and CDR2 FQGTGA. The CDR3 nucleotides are TGTGCCAGCAGCCCCACCTTCTCGGACGAGCAGTACTTC. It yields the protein CASSPTFSDEQYF.

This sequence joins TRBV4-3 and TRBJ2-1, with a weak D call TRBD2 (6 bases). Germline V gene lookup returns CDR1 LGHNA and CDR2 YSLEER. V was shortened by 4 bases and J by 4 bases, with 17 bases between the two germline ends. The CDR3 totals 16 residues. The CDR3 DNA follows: TGCGCCAGCAGCCGCCTGGGGACTCCACAGTACAATGAGCAGTTCTTC. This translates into CASSRLGTPQYNEQFF.

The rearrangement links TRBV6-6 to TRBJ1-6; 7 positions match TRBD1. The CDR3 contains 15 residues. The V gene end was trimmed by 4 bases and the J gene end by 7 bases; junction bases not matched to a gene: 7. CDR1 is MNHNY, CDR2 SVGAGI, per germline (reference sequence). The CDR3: CASSSRTGENSPLHF. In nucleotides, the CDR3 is TGTGCCAGCAGTTCCCGGACAGGTGAAAATTCACCCCTCCACTTT.

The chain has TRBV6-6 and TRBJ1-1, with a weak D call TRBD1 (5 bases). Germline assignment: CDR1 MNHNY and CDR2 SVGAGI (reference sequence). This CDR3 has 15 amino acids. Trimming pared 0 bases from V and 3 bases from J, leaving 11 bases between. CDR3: CASSYSHGGDTEAFF. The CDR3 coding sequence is TGTGCCAGCAGTTACTCGCACGGAGGGGACACTGAAGCTTTCTTT.

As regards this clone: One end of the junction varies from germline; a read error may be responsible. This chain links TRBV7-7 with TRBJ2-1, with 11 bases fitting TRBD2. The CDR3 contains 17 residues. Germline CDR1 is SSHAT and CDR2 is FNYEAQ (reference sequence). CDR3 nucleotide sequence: TGTGCTAGCAGCAAAGGATCTAGCGGGGGGATTAGTTTTGAGCAGTTCTTC. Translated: CASSKGSSGGISFEQFF.

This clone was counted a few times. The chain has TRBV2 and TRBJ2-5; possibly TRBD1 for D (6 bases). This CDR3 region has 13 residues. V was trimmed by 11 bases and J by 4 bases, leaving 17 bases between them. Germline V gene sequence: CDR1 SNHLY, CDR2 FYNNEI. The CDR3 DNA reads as TGTGCCTGGGGGCAGGGGATTTCAGAGACCCAGTACTTC. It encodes CAWGQGISETQYF.

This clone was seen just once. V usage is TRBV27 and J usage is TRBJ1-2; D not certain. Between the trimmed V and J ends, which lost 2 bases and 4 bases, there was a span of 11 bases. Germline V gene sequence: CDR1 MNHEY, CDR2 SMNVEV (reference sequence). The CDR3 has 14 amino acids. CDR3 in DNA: TGTGCCAGCAGTTTACGAGGGATTTCCTATGGCTACACCTTC. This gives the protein CASSLRGISYGYTF.

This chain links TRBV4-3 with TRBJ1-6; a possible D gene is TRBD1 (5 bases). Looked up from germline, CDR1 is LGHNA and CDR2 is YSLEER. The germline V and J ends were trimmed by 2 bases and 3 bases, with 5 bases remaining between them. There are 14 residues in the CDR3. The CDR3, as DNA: TGCGCCAGCAGCCAAAGGGGCTATAATTCACCCCTCCACTTT. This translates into CASSQRGYNSPLHF.

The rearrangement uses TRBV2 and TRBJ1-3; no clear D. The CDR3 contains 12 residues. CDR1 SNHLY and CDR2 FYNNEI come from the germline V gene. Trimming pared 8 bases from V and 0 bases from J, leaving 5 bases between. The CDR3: CASRFSGNTIYF. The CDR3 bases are TGTGCCAGCCGGTTCTCTGGAAACACCATATATTTT.

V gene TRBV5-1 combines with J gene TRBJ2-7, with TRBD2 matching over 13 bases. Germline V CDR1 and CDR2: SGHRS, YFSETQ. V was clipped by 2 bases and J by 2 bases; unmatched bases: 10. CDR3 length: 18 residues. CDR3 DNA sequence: TGCGCCAGCAGCTTTGGACTAGCGGGAGACCCCGGGCCCTACGAGCAGTACTTC. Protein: CASSFGLAGDPGPYEQYF.

CDR3 sequence reads: CATGTSGREETQYF. CDR3 DNA sequence: TGTGCCACCGGGACTAGCGGGAGAGAAGAGACCCAGTACTTC. The V and J genes are TRBV2 and TRBJ2-5, with 14 bases matching TRBD2. Germline values: CDR1 SNHLY, CDR2 FYNNEI. CDR3 length: 14 amino acids. The trim removed 10 bases at V and 3 bases at J, leaving 4 bases unmatched.

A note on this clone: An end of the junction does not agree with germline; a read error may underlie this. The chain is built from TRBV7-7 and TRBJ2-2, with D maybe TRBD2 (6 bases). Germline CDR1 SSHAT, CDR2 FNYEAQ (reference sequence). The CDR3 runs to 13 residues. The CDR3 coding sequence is TGTGCTAGCAGCCTCGGGACTGGCGGGGAGCTGTTTTTT. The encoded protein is CASSLGTGGELFF.

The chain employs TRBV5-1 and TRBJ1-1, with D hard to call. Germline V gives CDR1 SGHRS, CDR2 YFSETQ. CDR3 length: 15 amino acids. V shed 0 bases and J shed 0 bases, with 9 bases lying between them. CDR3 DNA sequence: TGCGCCAGCAGCTTGGAGGAGGTGGTGAACACTGAAGCTTTCTTT. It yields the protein CASSLEEVVNTEAFF.